Sequencing of this T cell receptor beta chain was carried out in a study of blood T cell repertoires in COVID-19. For the study at large: For recovered donors of Cohort 3, there were two negative PCRs, clearance, or symptom resolution. T cells, B-cell-depleted T cells, or PBMCs provided the cDNA or gDNA that served as material.

This CDR3 is 15 amino acids long. The V gene's germline CDR1 is SGHNT and CDR2 YYREEE (reference sequence). Deletions cut 4 bases from V and 3 bases from J, with 15 bases between. In the source study's methods: Reference gene primer amplification gave estimated nucleated cell counts. Profiling relied on immunoSEQ multiplex PCR, and the TCRdb table lists in-frame clones only, not all of them. D and trimming were read from the DNA, whereas the V and J calls and clone size are those reported in that table. This repertoire shows approximately 250,000 clones, approximately 90% found once; its top ten account for under 2.5%. Those who participated ranged in age from roughly 18 to 100 years and resided in approximately 23 US areas.

Sequencing input: PBMCs or T cells enriched from blood (not recorded which). This sequence originates from a woman aged 60-75 years in a cohort exposed to, infected with or recovered from COVID-19 (not recorded which). The gene calls are TRBV5-4 and TRBJ2-3, with a tentative D call TRBD2 (6 bases). The CDR3 spells CASSPGGSGTDTQYF. The CDR3 DNA reads TGTGCCAGCAGCCCCGGGGGTAGCGGAACAGATACGCAGTATTTT.